The 13 T cell receptor beta chains in this list originate from one sample, sequenced in a study of vaccination and CD4 T cells after COVID-19. This sample's treatment: roughly ten-day PBMC culture with coronavirus spike peptide pools or control peptides (ViraFEST assay). Their antigens are not known. The assay that was used to sequence DNA from cultured CD4+ T cells was the Oncomine TCR Beta short-read assay. TCRdb processed the PCR reads anew with MiXCR; each CDR3 protein has one entry. Of roughly 6,600 distinct CDR3 sequences listed, over 20% are singletons. Sequences were derived from CD4+ T cells from blood, cultured in vitro, sampled after SARS-CoV-2 vaccination. These receptor sequences come from a human donor who had recovered from COVID-19.

The gene calls are TRBV20-1 and TRBJ2-3, with 11 bases lining up with TRBD1. The length of the CDR3 is 14 residues. CDR1 is DFQATT and CDR2 is SNEGSKA in the germline V gene (reference sequence). With V trimmed by 6 bases and J by 5 bases, 7 bases remained unmatched. The CDR3 nucleotides are TGCAGTGCCATTCCCGGGACAGGGGGAGATACGCAGTATTTT. Translated, it gives CSAIPGTGGDTQYF.

This clonotype was recorded a few times. The chain is built from TRBV4-2 and TRBJ1-2; unclear D gene. The CDR3 has 15 amino acids. V was clipped by 4 bases and J by 4 bases, with 16 bases between them. Germline V lookup: CDR1 LGHNA, CDR2 YNFKEQ. The CDR3 sequence: CASSRESTPTYGYTF. In DNA form, the CDR3 reads TGTGCCAGCAGCCGAGAGTCAACACCTACCTATGGCTACACCTTC.

V gene TRBV25-1 combines with J gene TRBJ2-1; D might be TRBD1 or TRBD2, each matching 5 bases. The CDR3 spans 14 residues. V was clipped by 8 bases and J by 2 bases, with 13 bases between them. The germline gives CDR1 MGHDK, CDR2 SYGVNS. The CDR3: CASQGVGAYNEQFF. In DNA form, the CDR3 reads TGTGCCAGCCAAGGGGTGGGGGCCTACAATGAGCAGTTCTTC.

This clonotype is medium-sized in the sample. The CDR3 region is CASSHSGGGYEQYF. CDR3 DNA sequence: TGTGCCAGCAGCCACTCAGGGGGAGGCTACGAGCAGTACTTC. V is TRBV4-2 and J is TRBJ2-7, with TRBD1 as a possible D gene (7 bases). V lost 3 bases to trimming and J lost 3 bases, with 12 bases between them. This CDR3 has 14 residues. The germline V gene has CDR1 LGHNA and CDR2 YNFKEQ.

The chain couples TRBV6-2 or TRBV6-3 to TRBJ1-2, with 10 bases aligning to TRBD1. Germline-derived CDR1 and CDR2 are MNHEY and SVGEGT. CDR3 size: 14 residues. Germline trimming cut 5 bases from V and 3 bases from J; bases unmatched to any gene: 3. The CDR3 region has the DNA TGTGCCAGCAGTCCGGGACAGGGGCACTATGGCTACACCTTC. Its translation: CASSPGQGHYGYTF.

This clonotype came up a few times. The chain carries TRBV19 and TRBJ2-6; D might be TRBD1 (6 bases). Trimming took 5 bases from V and 2 from J, leaving 10 bases between them. The germline gives CDR1 LNHDA, CDR2 SQIVND (reference sequence). The length of the CDR3 is 15 residues. The CDR3 DNA sequence: TGTGCCAGTAGTTTCCGGGACACTGGGGCCAACGTCCTGACTTTC. Translated: CASSFRDTGANVLTF.

This chain joins TRBV19 and TRBJ1-2; 9 bases line up with TRBD1. CDR1 LNHDA and CDR2 SQIVND come from the germline V gene (reference sequence). This CDR3 has 16 amino acids. V gave up 5 bases and J gave up 7 bases; unmatched junction bases: 14. CDR3: CASSYRTLDRGGGYTF. Written as DNA, the CDR3 is TGTGCCAGTAGTTACCGCACCCTGGACAGGGGTGGTGGCTACACCTTC.

The gene calls are TRBV5-1 and TRBJ2-5; D gene unclear. CDR1 and CDR2 from the germline V gene are SGHRS and YFSETQ. The CDR3 totals 13 residues. The V end was cut by 0 bases, the J end by 4 bases, with 7 bases between. The CDR3 bases are TGCGCCAGCAGCTTGGCCGCTGTAGAGACCCAGTACTTC. This codes for CASSLAAVETQYF. Full variable domain (remainder filled in from reference TRBV5-1 and TRBJ2-5): KAGVTQTPRYLIKTRGQQVTLSCSPISGHRSVSWYQQTPGQGLQFLFEYFSETQRNKGNFPGRFSGRQFSNSRSEMNVSTLELGDSALYLCASSLAAVETQYFGPGTRLLVL.

This chain joins TRBV18 and TRBJ2-6; D is undetermined. CDR1 is KGHSH and CDR2 is LQKENI in the germline V gene. V lost 1 base and J 1 base, leaving 2 bases between the germline ends. CDR3 length: 14 residues. DNA of the CDR3: TGTGCCAGCTCACCACAATCTGGGGCCAACGTCCTGACTTTC. Translation gives CASSPQSGANVLTF. The variable domain in full, with the rest retrieved from reference TRBV18 and TRBJ2-6, is NAGVMQNPRHLVRRRGQEARLRCSPMKGHSHVYWYRQLPEEGLKFMVYLQKENIIDESGMPKERFSAEFPKEGPSILRIQQVVRGDSAAYFCASSPQSGANVLTFGAGSRLTVL.

This clonotype is medium-sized (0.01 to 0.1%) within its sample. V gene TRBV20-1 combines with J gene TRBJ2-7, with 10 bases matching TRBD1. V trimming: 4 bases; J trimming: 2 bases; junction bases outside the gene matches: 8. Germline CDR1 DFQATT, CDR2 SNEGSKA (reference sequence). The CDR3 consists of 15 residues. The DNA for the CDR3 is TGCAGTGCTACCCAACCGGGACAGGGGCCCTACGAGCAGTACTTC. Translation: CSATQPGQGPYEQYF.

The chain is built from TRBV20-1 and TRBJ1-6; a possible D gene is TRBD1 (5 bases). Germline CDR1 is DFQATT and CDR2 is SNEGSKA (reference sequence). This CDR3 has 16 amino acids. Trimming removed 3 bases at V and 3 bases at J, with 15 bases between. The CDR3 coding sequence is TGCAGTGCTAGGGGGGACGGGGGGAACTATAATTCACCCCTCCACTTT. Translating it yields CSARGDGGNYNSPLHF.

This clonotype was detected only a few times. The J gene is TRBJ1-3, the V gene TRBV28, with unresolved D. Germline V gene lookup returns CDR1 MDHEN and CDR2 SYDVKM. Trimming left V 8 bases short and J 4 bases short, with 3 bases between. This CDR3 has 10 amino acids. The CDR3 sequence: CASEGNTIYF. CDR3 DNA: TGTGCCAGCGAGGGAAACACCATATATTTT.

The J gene is TRBJ2-5, the V gene TRBV18; D could derive from TRBD1 or TRBD2 (8 bases each). Germline values: CDR1 KGHSH, CDR2 LQKENI. The CDR3 extends over 18 amino acids. Trimming stripped 6 bases from V and 5 bases from J, with 28 bases between. The CDR3 DNA reads as TGTGCCAGCTCCCCTCTACCGACAGGGGCTAGCGGGCGGGAGACCCAGTACTTC. It specifies CASSPLPTGASGRETQYF.